The 14 T cell receptor beta chains in this list originate from one sample, sequenced in a study of blood T cell repertoires in COVID-19. TCRdb's copy holds only in-frame clones and misses some; the assay was immunoSEQ multiplex PCR. Altogether some 120,000 clones are present, 88% being singletons, with the ten largest covering about 1.6%. The source material was peripheral blood. The receptors come from a human donor in a cohort sampled during active COVID-19.

The chain recombines TRBV28 with TRBJ2-2; no clear D gene. V lost 6 bases and J lost 7, with 12 bases in between. The germline CDR1 and CDR2 sequences are MDHEN and SYDVKM. The CDR3 totals 13 residues. The CDR3 sequence is CASRTSRDGELFF. The CDR3 DNA is TGTGCCAGCAGAACGAGTCGCGACGGGGAGCTGTTTTTT.

This chain joins TRBV7-9 and TRBJ2-5; weak D call: TRBD2 (5 bases). This CDR3 spans 17 amino acids. Germline assignment: CDR1 SEHNR and CDR2 FQNEAQ (reference sequence). Trimming took 2 bases from V and 5 from J, leaving 21 bases between them. Here the CDR3 DNA reads TGTGCCAGCAGCTTAACCGACGGACCTAGAGGGCGGGAGACCCAGTACTTC. Its protein product is CASSLTDGPRGRETQYF. Variable domain in full (rest from reference TRBV7-9 and TRBJ2-5): DTGVSQNPRHKITKRGQNVTFRCDPISEHNRLYWYRQTLGQGPEFLTYFQNEAQLEKSRLLSDRFSAERPKGSFSTLEIQRTEQGDSAMYLCASSLTDGPRGRETQYFGPGTRLLVL.

The V and J genes are TRBV18 and TRBJ1-1; 7 positions match TRBD1. The trim removed 3 bases at V and 9 bases at J, leaving 16 bases unmatched. Germline CDR1 and CDR2: KGHSH and LQKENI. The CDR3 has 16 residues. CDR3 sequence: CASSPTEGVTGLKAFF. For the CDR3, the DNA is TGTGCCAGCTCACCTACCGAGGGGGTGACAGGGTTGAAAGCTTTCTTT. The full variable domain, with the rest looked up from reference TRBV18 and TRBJ1-1, is NAGVMQNPRHLVRRRGQEARLRCSPMKGHSHVYWYRQLPEEGLKFMVYLQKENIIDESGMPKERFSAEFPKEGPSILRIQQVVRGDSAAYFCASSPTEGVTGLKAFFGQGTRLTVV.

The chain links TRBV5-1 to TRBJ2-7; possible D gene TRBD1, 5 bases. The germline V and J ends were trimmed by 1 base and 4 bases, with 6 bases remaining between them. This CDR3 has 12 amino acids. Germline assignment: CDR1 SGHRS and CDR2 YFSETQ. CDR3 nucleotides: TGCGCCAGCAGCTTGCAGGGTTACGAGCAGTACTTC. Its translation: CASSLQGYEQYF.

This chain joins TRBV19 and TRBJ2-1; D not resolved. Trimming shortened V by 3 bases and J by 0 bases, and 9 bases separated the two germline ends. The CDR3 loop spans 15 amino acids. Germline V gene sequence: CDR1 LNHDA, CDR2 SQIVND (reference sequence). The CDR3 nucleotides are TGTGCCAGTAGTATGGAGAAGAGCTCCTACAATGAGCAGTTCTTC. This translates into CASSMEKSSYNEQFF.

The chain joins TRBV19 to TRBJ2-7; D is possibly TRBD1 (7 bases). CDR1 is LNHDA and CDR2 is SQIVND in the germline V gene (reference sequence). This CDR3 is built from 15 residues. V lost 4 bases to trimming and J lost 4 bases, with 17 bases between them. The CDR3 nucleotides are TGTGCCAGTAGTACCTCTCAGGGGGGCGGGTACGAGCAGTACTTC. Translated: CASSTSQGGGYEQYF.

This clone was recorded a few times. J is TRBJ2-5 and V is TRBV2; D may be TRBD1 (6 bases). V lost 6 bases, J lost 5 bases, and 19 bases lay in between. The CDR3 covers 15 residues. CDR1 is SNHLY, CDR2 FYNNEI, per germline. The CDR3 DNA reads TGTGCCAGCAGGGGAGACCAGGGGCGGTATGAGACCCAGTACTTC. This encodes CASRGDQGRYETQYF.

The chain combines TRBV21-1 with TRBJ1-5. TRBV21-1 constitutes a pseudogene. The CDR3 contains 13 residues. The CDR3, as DNA: TGTGCCAGCAGCCTACTGAGCAATCAGCCCCAGCATTTT. It yields the protein CASSLLSNQPQHF.

This chain connects TRBV9 to TRBJ2-3; D remains ambiguous. V was cut by 3 bases and J by 4 bases, with 18 bases left in between. The CDR3 spans 16 residues. Germline assignment: CDR1 SGDLS and CDR2 YYNGEE. This CDR3 is CASSAGLLVEPDTQYF. CDR3 in DNA: TGTGCCAGCAGCGCCGGGTTACTCGTCGAACCAGATACGCAGTATTTT. The entire variable domain, with the rest obtained from reference TRBV9 and TRBJ2-3, is as follows: DSGVTQTPKHLITATGQRVTLRCSPRSGDLSVYWYQQSLDQGLQFLIQYYNGEERAKGNILERFSAQQFPDLHSELNLSSLELGDSALYFCASSAGLLVEPDTQYFGPGTRLTVL.

This chain connects TRBV9 to TRBJ1-1, with D hard to call. Trimming shortened V by 4 bases and J by 2 bases, and 15 bases separated the two germline ends. The germline CDR1 and CDR2 sequences are SGDLS and YYNGEE. The CDR3 contains 15 residues. CDR3 in amino acids: CASSPLLGVNTEAFF. The DNA for the CDR3 is TGTGCCAGCAGCCCACTGCTAGGCGTAAACACTGAAGCTTTCTTT.

The gene calls are TRBV5-5 and TRBJ2-2; TRBD2 agrees at 16 bases. The ends lost 4 bases at V and 2 bases at J; junction bases unmatched: 11. The CDR3 sequence is 20 residues long. Looked up from germline, CDR1 is SGHKS and CDR2 is YYEKEE (reference sequence). The DNA for the CDR3 is TGTGCCAGCAGCGGACGCCCGGGACTAGCGGGGGGGAACAACACCGGGGAGCTGTTTTTT. It codes for CASSGRPGLAGGNNTGELFF.

This chain uses TRBV5-4 with TRBJ1-6, with TRBD1 as a possible D gene (6 bases). Germline V gene data show CDR1 as SGHNT and CDR2 as YYREEE (reference sequence). Trimming took off 4 bases at V and 8 bases at J, with 7 bases between the two ends. This CDR3 spans 12 amino acids. Here the CDR3 DNA reads TGTGCCAGCAGCGCAGGGGATTCACCCCTCCACTTT. Encoded protein: CASSAGDSPLHF.

This chain uses TRBV9 with TRBJ2-1; tentative D call: TRBD1 (6 bases). Germline V lookup: CDR1 SGDLS, CDR2 YYNGEE. V lost 0 bases, J lost 2 bases, and 9 bases lay in between. The CDR3 is 15 residues long. CDR3 residues: CASSVAGAAYNEQFF. CDR3 nucleotides: TGTGCCAGCAGCGTAGCAGGGGCCGCCTACAATGAGCAGTTCTTC.

The chain links TRBV9 to TRBJ2-2; perhaps TRBD1 as D (6 bases). Germline CDR1 reads SGDLS; CDR2 reads YYNGEE. Trimming cost V 0 bases and J 4 bases, with 7 bases left between them. This CDR3 is built from 14 residues. The DNA for the CDR3 is TGTGCCAGCAGCGTAGGGACAGTCACCGGGGAGCTGTTTTTT. Protein sequence: CASSVGTVTGELFF. The full variable domain, with the rest looked up from reference TRBV9 and TRBJ2-2, is DSGVTQTPKHLITATGQRVTLRCSPRSGDLSVYWYQQSLDQGLQFLIQYYNGEERAKGNILERFSAQQFPDLHSELNLSSLELGDSALYFCASSVGTVTGELFFGEGSRLTVL.